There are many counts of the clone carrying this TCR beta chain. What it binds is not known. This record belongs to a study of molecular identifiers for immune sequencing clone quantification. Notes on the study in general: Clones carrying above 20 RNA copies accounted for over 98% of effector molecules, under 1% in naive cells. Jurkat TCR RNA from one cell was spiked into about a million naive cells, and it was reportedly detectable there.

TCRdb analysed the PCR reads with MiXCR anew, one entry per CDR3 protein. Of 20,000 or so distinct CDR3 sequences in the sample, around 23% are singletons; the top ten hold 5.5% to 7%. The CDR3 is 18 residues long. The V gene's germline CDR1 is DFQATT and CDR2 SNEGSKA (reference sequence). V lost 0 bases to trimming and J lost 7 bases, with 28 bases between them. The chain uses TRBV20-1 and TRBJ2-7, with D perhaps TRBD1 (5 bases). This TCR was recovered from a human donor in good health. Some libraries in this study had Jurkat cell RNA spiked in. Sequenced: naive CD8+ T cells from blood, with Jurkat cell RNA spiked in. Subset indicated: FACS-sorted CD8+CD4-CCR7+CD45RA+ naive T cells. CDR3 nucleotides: TGCAGTGCTAGAGAAAACCTAATTTTGGAAGACCCTAGGGGAGAGCAGTACTTC. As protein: CSARENLILEDPRGEQYF.